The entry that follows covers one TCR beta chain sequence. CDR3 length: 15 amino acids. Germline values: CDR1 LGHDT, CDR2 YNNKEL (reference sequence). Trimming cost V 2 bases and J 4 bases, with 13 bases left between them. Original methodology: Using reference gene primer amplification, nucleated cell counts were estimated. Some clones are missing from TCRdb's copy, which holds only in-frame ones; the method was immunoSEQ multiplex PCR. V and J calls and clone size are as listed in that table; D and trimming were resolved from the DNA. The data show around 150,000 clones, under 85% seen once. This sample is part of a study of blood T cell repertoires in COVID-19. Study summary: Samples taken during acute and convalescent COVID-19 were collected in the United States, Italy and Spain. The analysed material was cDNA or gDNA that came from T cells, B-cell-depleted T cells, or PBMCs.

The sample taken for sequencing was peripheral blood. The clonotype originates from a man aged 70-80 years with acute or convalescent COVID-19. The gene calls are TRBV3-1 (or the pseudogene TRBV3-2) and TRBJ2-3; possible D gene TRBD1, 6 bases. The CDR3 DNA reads TGTGCCAGCAGCCAACCACAGGGTGGGGCAGATACGCAGTATTTT. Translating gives CASSQPQGGADTQYF.